This TCR beta chain was sequenced in a study of T cell clonality in common variable immunodeficiency. Diagnosis required reduced IgG, IgA and/or IgM with specific antibody deficiency. Comments on this clone: Its antigen is unidentified. The CDR3 end is not reached by the read, which stops 3 residues before it; the germline J gene fills it in.

The germline CDR1 and CDR2 sequences are KGHSH and LQKENI. The length of the CDR3 is 14 residues. Trimming removed 4 bases at V and 4 bases at J, with 14 bases between. TCRdb's table, derived via immunoSEQ multiplex PCR, lists solely in-frame clones and lacks some. The sample has approximately 35,000 clones, none seen only once. Points from the study as a whole: Fewer TCRbeta clones were shared among CVID subjects than controls. Reportedly, TCR beta sequences from common variable immunodeficiency showed fewer deletions and N-nucleotide insertions.

This sequence joins TRBV18 and TRBJ2-7, with D possibly being TRBD1 (5 bases). Specimen: peripheral blood mononuclear cells. The TCR originated in a human donor with common variable immunodeficiency. The covered CDR3 bases are TGTGCCAGCTCACTTGGCCTCTACAGGTACGAG. It encodes CASSLGLYRYE. The full CDR3 is CASSLGLYRYEQYF.